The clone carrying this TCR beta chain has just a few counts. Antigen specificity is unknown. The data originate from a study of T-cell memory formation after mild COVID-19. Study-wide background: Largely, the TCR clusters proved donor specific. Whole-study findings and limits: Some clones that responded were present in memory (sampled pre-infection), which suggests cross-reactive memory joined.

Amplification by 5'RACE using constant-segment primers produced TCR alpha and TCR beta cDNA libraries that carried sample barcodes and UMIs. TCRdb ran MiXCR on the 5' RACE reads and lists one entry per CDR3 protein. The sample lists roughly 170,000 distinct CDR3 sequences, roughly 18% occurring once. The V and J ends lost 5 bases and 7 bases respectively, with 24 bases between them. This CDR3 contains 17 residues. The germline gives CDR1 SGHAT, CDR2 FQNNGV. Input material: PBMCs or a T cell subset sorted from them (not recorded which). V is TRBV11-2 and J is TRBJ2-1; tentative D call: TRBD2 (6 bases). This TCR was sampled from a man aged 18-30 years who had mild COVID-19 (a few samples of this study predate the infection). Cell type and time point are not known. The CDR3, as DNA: TGTGCCAGCAGCCGGGGAGGTGCGGCGATGGAGCGGAATGAGCAGTTCTTC. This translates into CASSRGGAAMERNEQFF.